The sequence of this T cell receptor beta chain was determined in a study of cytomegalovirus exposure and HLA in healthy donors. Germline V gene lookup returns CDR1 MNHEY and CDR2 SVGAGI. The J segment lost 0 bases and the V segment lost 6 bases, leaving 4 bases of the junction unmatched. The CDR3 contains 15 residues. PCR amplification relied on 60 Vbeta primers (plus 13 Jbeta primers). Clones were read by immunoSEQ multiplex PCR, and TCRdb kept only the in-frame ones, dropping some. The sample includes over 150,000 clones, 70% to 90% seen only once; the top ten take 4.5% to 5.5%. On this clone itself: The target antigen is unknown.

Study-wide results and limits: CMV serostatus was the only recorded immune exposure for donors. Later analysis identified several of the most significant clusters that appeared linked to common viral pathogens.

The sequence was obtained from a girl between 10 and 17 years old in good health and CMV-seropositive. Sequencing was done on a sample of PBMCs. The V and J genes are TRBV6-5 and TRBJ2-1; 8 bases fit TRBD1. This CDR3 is CASRDTGGSYNEQFF. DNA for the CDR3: TGTGCCAGCAGGGATACAGGGGGCTCCTACAATGAGCAGTTCTTC.